The 6 T cell receptor beta chains given below trace back to one sample, sequenced in a study of blood T cell repertoires in COVID-19. Repertoires were generated with immunoSEQ multiplex PCR, while TCRdb's copy carries only in-frame clones and drops some. The sample yields 150,000 to 200,000 clones, roughly 80% seen once. Material: peripheral blood. These receptors were taken from an elderly woman with COVID-19, enrolled during active disease.

V gene TRBV7-2 combines with J gene TRBJ1-1, with a possible D match to TRBD1 (6 bases). The CDR3 is 13 amino acids. Looked up from germline, CDR1 is SGHTA and CDR2 is FQGNSA. V was clipped by 3 bases and J by 5 bases, with 10 bases between them. This chain's CDR3 is CASSFTGLTEAFF. Here the CDR3 DNA reads TGTGCCAGCAGCTTCACAGGGTTGACTGAAGCTTTCTTT.

V usage is TRBV19 and J usage is TRBJ2-7; 7 nucleotides align to TRBD2. The junction had 5 bases not matched to a gene; V was cut back by 4 bases and J by 2 bases. The CDR3 runs to 14 residues. The germline V gene has CDR1 LNHDA and CDR2 SQIVND (reference sequence). The CDR3 loop reads CASSTHLAAYEQYF. CDR3 DNA sequence: TGTGCCAGTAGTACCCATCTAGCGGCCTACGAGCAGTACTTC.

This clone was detected once. This sequence joins TRBV24-1 and TRBJ2-1; D is undetermined. The CDR3 extends over 13 amino acids. The V end was cut by 1 base, the J end by 4 bases, with 4 bases between. Per germline, CDR1 KGHDR and CDR2 SFDVKD. CDR3 protein: CATSDFTYNEQFF. The CDR3, as DNA: TGTGCCACCAGTGATTTCACTTACAATGAGCAGTTCTTC.

V is TRBV11-2 and J is TRBJ2-4, with TRBD2 identical over 13 bases. V gave up 1 base and J gave up 0 bases; unmatched junction bases: 6. Germline V gives CDR1 SGHAT, CDR2 FQNNGV. This CDR3 has 19 residues. CDR3 protein: CASSLVGGTSGTAKNIQYF. CDR3 sequence (DNA): TGTGCCAGCAGCTTAGTGGGGGGGACTAGCGGGACAGCCAAAAACATTCAGTACTTC.

In this sample, this clone turned up once. This chain joins TRBV6-5 and TRBJ1-2; D is perhaps TRBD1 (6 bases). The V end lost 6 bases, the J end lost 8 bases, and 16 bases lay between the germline ends. The germline CDR1 and CDR2 sequences are MNHEY and SVGAGI. The CDR3 spans 13 residues. CDR3 coding DNA: TGTGCCAGCAGCTTTACAGGGAATGACGGCTACACCTTC. Protein sequence: CASSFTGNDGYTF.

The J gene is TRBJ2-5, the V gene TRBV7-3; a weak D match, TRBD2 (5 bases). CDR1 is SGHTA, CDR2 FQGTGA, per germline. This CDR3 has 13 amino acids. V lost 5 bases and J lost 2, with 9 bases in between. CDR3 amino acids: CASSRTQQETQYF. Written as DNA, the CDR3 is TGTGCCAGCAGCAGGACTCAACAAGAGACCCAGTACTTC.